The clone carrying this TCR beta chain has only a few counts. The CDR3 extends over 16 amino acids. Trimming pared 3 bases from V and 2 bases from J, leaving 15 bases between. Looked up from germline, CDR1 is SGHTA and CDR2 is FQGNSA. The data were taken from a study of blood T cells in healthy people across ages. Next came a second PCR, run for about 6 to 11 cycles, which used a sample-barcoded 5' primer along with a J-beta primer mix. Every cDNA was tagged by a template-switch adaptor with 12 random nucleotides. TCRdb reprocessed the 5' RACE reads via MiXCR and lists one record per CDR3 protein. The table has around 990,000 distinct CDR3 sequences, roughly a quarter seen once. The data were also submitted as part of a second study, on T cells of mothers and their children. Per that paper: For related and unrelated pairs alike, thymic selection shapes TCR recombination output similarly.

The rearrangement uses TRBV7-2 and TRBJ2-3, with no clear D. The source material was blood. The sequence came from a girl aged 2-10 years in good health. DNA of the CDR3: TGTGCCAGCAGCTTCTCCTACCTGGCCAACACAGATACGCAGTATTTT. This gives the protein CASSFSYLANTDTQYF.